What follows is one TCR beta chain and its context. This record comes from a study of blood T cells in healthy people across ages. Then a second PCR, running roughly 7 to 11 cycles, was carried out with a sample-barcoded 5' primer and a J-beta primer mix. A template-switch adaptor that had 12 random nucleotides put a tag on each cDNA molecule. TCRdb passed the 5' RACE reads through MiXCR, listing each CDR3 protein once. This table has 650,000 to 800,000 distinct CDR3 sequences, 45% to 60% appearing once. The receptor's source is an elderly woman in good health. The sample was blood.

The CDR3 region is CASSSDGVLGTQYF. CDR3 nucleotides: TGCGCCAGCAGCTCAGACGGGGTGCTCGGTACGCAGTATTTT. The V call is TRBV5-1, the J call TRBJ2-3, with D tentatively TRBD2 (5 bases). This CDR3 contains 14 residues. From germline, CDR1 is SGHRS and CDR2 YFSETQ. V was trimmed by 3 bases and J by 8 bases, leaving 16 bases between them. Based on the CDR3 plus reference TRBV5-1 and TRBJ2-3, the full variable domain is KAGVTQTPRYLIKTRGQQVTLSCSPISGHRSVSWYQQTPGQGLQFLFEYFSETQRNKGNFPGRFSGRQFSNSRSEMNVSTLELGDSALYLCASSSDGVLGTQYFGPGTRLTVL.